The 4 T cell receptor beta chains reported below all come from one sample, sequenced in a study of OX40 agonist ivuxolimab in advanced cancers. Generated by immunoSEQ multiplex PCR, the TCRdb table keeps only in-frame clones and is missing some. The data hold 80,000 or so clones, with approximately 85% observed a single time. The sample consisted of CD4+ or CD8+ T cells sorted from blood, taken in a trial of the OX40 agonist ivuxolimab. These receptors came from an adult with an advanced solid tumor such as melanoma, head and neck, liver or kidney cancer.

The chain recombines TRBV6-6 with TRBJ1-2; the match to TRBD1 covers 9 bases. This CDR3 spans 15 amino acids. Germline CDR1 MNHNY, CDR2 SVGAGI (reference sequence). J lost 3 bases, V lost 4 bases, and 6 bases had no gene match. CDR3 in amino acids: CASSSTGTGYYGYTF. CDR3 coding DNA: TGTGCCAGCAGTTCAACTGGGACAGGGTACTATGGCTACACCTTC.

The chain couples TRBV5-1 to TRBJ1-2, with D possibly TRBD1 on 5 matching bases. The CDR3 sequence is 14 residues long. With 0 bases removed from V and 7 bases from J, the gap between germline ends came to 13 bases. The V gene's germline CDR1 is SGHRS and CDR2 YFSETQ. The CDR3 region has the DNA TGCGCCAGCAGCTTGGCTGCCCAGGGCCTTGGCTACACCTTC. Amino acids: CASSLAAQGLGYTF. The full variable domain, rest sourced from reference TRBV5-1 and TRBJ1-2, is KAGVTQTPRYLIKTRGQQVTLSCSPISGHRSVSWYQQTPGQGLQFLFEYFSETQRNKGNFPGRFSGRQFSNSRSEMNVSTLELGDSALYLCASSLAAQGLGYTFGSGTRLTVV.

V and J are TRBV19 and TRBJ2-3; TRBD2 is a possible D gene (6 bases). The CDR3 runs 12 residues. Germline CDR1 is LNHDA and CDR2 is SQIVND (reference sequence). Trimming removed 10 bases at V and 6 bases at J, with 14 bases between. The CDR3 loop reads CATKWGVDTQYF. For the CDR3, the DNA is TGTGCCACTAAGTGGGGGGTCGATACGCAGTATTTT.

This clone was observed a few times. The genes are TRBV28 and TRBJ2-5; 8 bases map to TRBD2. Germline assignment: CDR1 MDHEN and CDR2 SYDVKM. The CDR3 has 16 amino acids. After removal of 6 bases from V and 1 base from J, the junction contained 10 bases not matched to a gene. CDR3 region: CASSSYREGFQETQYF. For the CDR3, the DNA is TGTGCCAGCAGCAGCTATCGGGAGGGGTTCCAAGAGACCCAGTACTTC. Supplemented by reference TRBV28 and TRBJ2-5, the full variable domain reads DVKVTQSSRYLVKRTGEKVFLECVQDMDHENMFWYRQDPGLGLRLIYFSYDVKMKEKGDIPEGYSVSREKKERFSLILESASTNQTSMYLCASSSYREGFQETQYFGPGTRLLVL.